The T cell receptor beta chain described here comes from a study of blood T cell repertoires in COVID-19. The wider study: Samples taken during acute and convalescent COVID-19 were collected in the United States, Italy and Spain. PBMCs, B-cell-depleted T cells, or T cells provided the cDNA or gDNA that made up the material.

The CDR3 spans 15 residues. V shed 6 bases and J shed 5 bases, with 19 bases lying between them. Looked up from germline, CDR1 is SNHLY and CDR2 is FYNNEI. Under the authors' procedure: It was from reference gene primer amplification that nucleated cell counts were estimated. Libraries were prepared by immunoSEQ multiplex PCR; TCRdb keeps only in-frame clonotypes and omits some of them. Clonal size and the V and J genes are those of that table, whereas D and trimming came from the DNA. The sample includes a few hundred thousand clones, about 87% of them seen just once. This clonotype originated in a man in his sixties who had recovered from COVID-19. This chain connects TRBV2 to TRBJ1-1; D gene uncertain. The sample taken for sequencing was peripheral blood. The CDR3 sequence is CASRAVRPSGTEAFF. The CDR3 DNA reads TGTGCCAGCAGGGCGGTGCGGCCAAGCGGGACTGAAGCTTTCTTT. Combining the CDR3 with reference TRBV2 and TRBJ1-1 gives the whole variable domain EPEVTQTPSHQVTQMGQEVILRCVPISNHLYFYWYRQILGQKVEFLVSFYNNEISEKSEIFDDQFSVERPDGSNFTLKIRSTKLEDSAMYFCASRAVRPSGTEAFFGQGTRLTVV.